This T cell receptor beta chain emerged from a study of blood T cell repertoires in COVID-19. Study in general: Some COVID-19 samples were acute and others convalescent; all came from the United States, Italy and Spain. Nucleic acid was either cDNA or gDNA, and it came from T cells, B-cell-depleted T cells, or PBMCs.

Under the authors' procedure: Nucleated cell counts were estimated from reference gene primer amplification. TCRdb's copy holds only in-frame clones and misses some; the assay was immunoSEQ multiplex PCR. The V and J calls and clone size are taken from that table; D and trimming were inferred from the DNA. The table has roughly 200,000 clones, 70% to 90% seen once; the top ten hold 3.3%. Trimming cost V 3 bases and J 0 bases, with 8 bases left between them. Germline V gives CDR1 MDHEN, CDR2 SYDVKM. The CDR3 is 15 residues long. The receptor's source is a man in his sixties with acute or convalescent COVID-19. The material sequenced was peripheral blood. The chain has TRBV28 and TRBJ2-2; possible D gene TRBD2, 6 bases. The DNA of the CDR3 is TGTGCCAGCAGTTTCGCTAGCGCGAACACCGGGGAGCTGTTTTTT. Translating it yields CASSFASANTGELFF.